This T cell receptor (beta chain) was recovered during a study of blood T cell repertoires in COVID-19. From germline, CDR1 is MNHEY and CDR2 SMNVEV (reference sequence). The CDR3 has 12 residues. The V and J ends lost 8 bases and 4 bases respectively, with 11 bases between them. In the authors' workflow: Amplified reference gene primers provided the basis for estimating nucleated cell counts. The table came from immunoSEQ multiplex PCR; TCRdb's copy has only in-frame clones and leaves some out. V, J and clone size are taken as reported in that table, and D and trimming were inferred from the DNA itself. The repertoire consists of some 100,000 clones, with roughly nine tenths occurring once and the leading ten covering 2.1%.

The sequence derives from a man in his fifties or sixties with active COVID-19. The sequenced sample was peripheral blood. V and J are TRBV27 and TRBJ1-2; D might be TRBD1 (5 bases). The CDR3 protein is CASGREGYGYTF. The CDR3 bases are TGTGCCAGCGGCAGGGAGGGCTATGGCTACACCTTC.